These 10 T cell receptor beta chains share one sample of origin, sequenced in a study of radiation and T cells in renal cell carcinoma. Using immunoSEQ multiplex PCR, the repertoire was profiled, and TCRdb retains in-frame clones only, with some absent. This sample carries more than 140,000 clones, approximately 87% of them seen once, and the ten largest clones take under 25%. Stated time point: baseline pretreatment blood. Treatment given: 15 Gy SBRT to primary tumor, nephrectomy 4 weeks later. The sample here was blood, taken from a patient whose treatment included radiotherapy and nephrectomy. These receptors all stem from a woman aged 45 to 65 with renal cell carcinoma.

The chain recombines TRBV6-1 with TRBJ1-2, with a weak D call TRBD1 (6 bases). Germline values: CDR1 MNHNS, CDR2 SASEGT. This CDR3 is 13 amino acids long. V lost 6 bases to trimming and J lost 4 bases, with 12 bases between them. CDR3 region: CASSRTVSYGYTF. CDR3 in DNA: TGTGCCAGCAGCCGGACAGTCTCCTATGGCTACACCTTC.

The genes are TRBV7-2 and TRBJ2-7; 8 bases agree with TRBD1. The CDR3 is 15 amino acids. The ends lost 4 bases at V and 7 bases at J; junction bases unmatched: 12. Germline V CDR1 and CDR2: SGHTA, FQGNSA. The CDR3 DNA sequence: TGTGCCAGCAGCTCCCACCAGGGGGCTGGAAGGGAGCAGTACTTC. It translates to CASSSHQGAGREQYF. Full variable domain (rest looked up from reference TRBV7-2 and TRBJ2-7): GAGVSQSPSNKVTEKGKDVELRCDPISGHTALYWYRQSLGQGLEFLIYFQGNSAPDKSGLPSDRFSAERTGGSVSTLTIQRTQQEDSAVYLCASSSHQGAGREQYFGPGTRLTVT.

The J gene is TRBJ1-3, the V gene TRBV5-1; 8 bases are a match to TRBD1. V was pared by 4 bases and J by 2 bases, with 8 bases of the junction left unmatched. CDR3 length equals 16 residues. CDR1 and CDR2 (germline): SGHRS, YFSETQ. CDR3 in amino acids: CASSGRTGTPGNTIYF. The CDR3 nucleotides read TGCGCCAGCAGCGGGAGGACAGGGACGCCTGGAAACACCATATATTTT. Using reference TRBV5-1 and TRBJ1-3 for the parts outside the CDR3, the full variable domain is KAGVTQTPRYLIKTRGQQVTLSCSPISGHRSVSWYQQTPGQGLQFLFEYFSETQRNKGNFPGRFSGRQFSNSRSEMNVSTLELGDSALYLCASSGRTGTPGNTIYFGEGSWLTVV.

This clone was observed once. V and J are TRBV5-4 and TRBJ1-4, with a tentative D call TRBD1 (5 bases). Looked up from germline, CDR1 is SGHNT and CDR2 is YYREEE (reference sequence). Trimming stripped 4 bases from V and 0 bases from J, with 13 bases between. The CDR3 is 16 amino acids. The DNA of the CDR3 is TGTGCCAGCAGCCAGTGGGCAGGGACAACTAATGAAAAACTGTTTTTT. Its translation is CASSQWAGTTNEKLFF.

This clone came up once. This chain joins TRBV28 and TRBJ1-5; D gene ambiguous. Germline V gives CDR1 MDHEN, CDR2 SYDVKM. CDR3 length: 15 amino acids. V was shortened by 6 bases and J by 3 bases, with 15 bases between the two germline ends. CDR3 amino acids: CASRRFGTANQPQHF. The CDR3 DNA reads as TGTGCCAGCAGACGATTTGGTACAGCCAATCAGCCCCAGCATTTT.

The chain employs TRBV6-5 and TRBJ1-1; D gene unclear. The germline V gene has CDR1 MNHEY and CDR2 SVGAGI. The CDR3 loop spans 15 amino acids. Trimming left V 10 bases short and J 0 bases short, with 18 bases between. CDR3 nucleotides: TGTGCCACCTCTCAGGCATGGGGTGTGAACACTGAAGCTTTCTTT. Translating it yields CATSQAWGVNTEAFF.

As DNA, the CDR3 is TGTGCCTGGAACAACACTAGGGCAGGCAATCAGCCCCAGCATTTT. Protein product: CAWNNTRAGNQPQHF. This chain joins TRBV30 and TRBJ1-5; D gene uncertain. Trimming took 4 bases from V and 2 from J, leaving 15 bases between them. CDR1 GTSNPN and CDR2 SVGIG come from the germline V gene (reference sequence). CDR3 size: 15 residues.

The V and J genes are TRBV5-8 and TRBJ1-1; D call uncertain. V lost 6 bases and J lost 5, with 5 bases in between. CDR3 length: 10 residues. Germline V gene lookup returns CDR1 SGHTS and CDR2 YDEGEE. The CDR3, as DNA: TGTGCCAGCACGGGGACTGAAGCTTTCTTT. Translated: CASTGTEAFF.

V gene TRBV29-1 combines with J gene TRBJ2-7; D remains unclear. This CDR3 has 14 residues. Germline CDR1 is SQVTM and CDR2 is ANQGSEA. V lost 5 bases, J lost 4 bases, and 18 bases lay in between. The CDR3 reads CSVLHSDLGYEQYF. CDR3 sequence (DNA): TGCAGCGTTCTCCACTCGGACCTGGGATACGAGCAGTACTTC.

The chain links TRBV28 to TRBJ2-7; 9 bases fit TRBD2. CDR3 length: 14 residues. Germline CDR1 MDHEN, CDR2 SYDVKM. Trimming removed 6 bases from V and 6 bases from J; junction bases left unmatched: 9. The CDR3 sequence is CASRPGLAVTEQYF. As DNA, the CDR3 is TGTGCCAGCAGGCCGGGACTAGCTGTAACCGAGCAGTACTTC.